Each of the 29 T cell receptor beta chains below was sequenced from the same sample in a study of radiotherapy plus CTLA-4 blockade in lung cancer. TCRdb's table, derived via immunoSEQ multiplex PCR, lists solely in-frame clones and lacks some. The sample includes about 67,000 clones, approximately 76% of them seen just once. This sample comprised peripheral blood, obtained from a patient treated with radiotherapy plus ipilimumab. The receptors stem from a human donor with non-small cell lung cancer whose response to radiotherapy plus ipilimumab could not be evaluated. Some clones in this sample may be carry-over from other donors' samples.

This sequence joins TRBV12-2 and TRBJ2-1; TRBD1 reflects the table's D call only, with no check against the DNA. TRBV12-2 is shown as a pseudogene. This CDR3 comprises 16 residues. For the CDR3, the DNA is TGTGCAAGTCGCTTAGCGAGAAGGGGGTTTGGCGGTGAGCAGTTCTTC. Amino acids: CASRLARRGFGGEQFF.

In its sample, this clone was seen once. The V and J genes are TRBV6-1 and TRBJ1-5; 9 bases align to TRBD1. CDR1 is MNHNS, CDR2 SASEGT, per germline. Germline trimming cut 3 bases from V and 6 bases from J; bases unmatched to any gene: 6. The CDR3 runs to 15 residues. The CDR3 region has the DNA TGTGCCAGCAGTGAGGGGACAGGGTTAGCTCAGCCCCAGCATTTT. This gives the protein CASSEGTGLAQPQHF.

The rearrangement uses TRBV29-1 and TRBJ2-1; tentative D call: TRBD1 (6 bases). This CDR3 is 12 amino acids long. Germline V gene lookup returns CDR1 SQVTM and CDR2 ANQGSEA. Trimming left V 7 bases short and J 10 bases short, with 17 bases between. The CDR3 DNA reads as TGCAGCGCGAGGACAGACGTTGAGGAGCAGTTCTTC. Protein sequence: CSARTDVEEQFF.

This clone was seen more than once but under ten times. The chain recombines TRBV18 with TRBJ1-1; no clear D gene. Trimming stripped 4 bases from V and 4 bases from J, with 13 bases between. Per germline, CDR1 KGHSH and CDR2 LQKENI. The CDR3 runs 14 residues. The CDR3 nucleotides are TGTGCCAGCTCACGGGAAGTGGAGGGCACTGAAGCTTTCTTT. This codes for CASSREVEGTEAFF.

The chain combines TRBV27 with TRBJ1-1; 7 bases agree with TRBD1. V gave up 3 bases and J gave up 5 bases; unmatched junction bases: 6. From germline, CDR1 is MNHEY and CDR2 SMNVEV (reference sequence). This CDR3 has 14 amino acids. CDR3 loop: CASSLVTGNTEAFF. The CDR3 bases are TGTGCCAGCAGTTTGGTGACAGGGAATACTGAAGCTTTCTTT.

This rearrangement joins TRBV2 to TRBJ1-5; maybe TRBD1 (6 bases). CDR3 length: 15 amino acids. CDR1 is SNHLY and CDR2 is FYNNEI in the germline V gene. V was cut by 8 bases and J by 3 bases, with 17 bases left in between. The CDR3, as DNA: TGTGCCAGCTCCAGGGAGCAGGGGCACAATCAGCCCCAGCATTTT. It specifies CASSREQGHNQPQHF.

V and J are TRBV11-2 and TRBJ1-1, with no clear D. The CDR3 runs 12 residues. From germline, CDR1 is SGHAT and CDR2 FQNNGV. Trimming pared 1 base from V and 6 bases from J, leaving 6 bases between. CDR3 bases: TGTGCCAGCAGCTTAGTGGGAGCTGAAGCTTTCTTT. Translating gives CASSLVGAEAFF.

For this clone: The junction differs from germline at one of its ends, possibly a read error. The genes are TRBV5-1 and TRBJ2-2; D may be TRBD2 (6 bases). This CDR3 is built from 17 residues. Germline CDR1 reads SGHRS; CDR2 reads YFSETQ. This CDR3 is CASSLSGRAGSTGELLF. The DNA for the CDR3 is TGCGCCAGCAGCTTATCCGGGCGGGCCGGGAGCACCGGGGAGCTGCTTTTT.

The chain recombines TRBV18 with TRBJ2-1; TRBD2 is a possible D gene (6 bases). The CDR3 extends over 13 amino acids. Germline V CDR1 and CDR2: KGHSH, LQKENI. Trimming left V 6 bases short and J 5 bases short, with 11 bases between. For the CDR3, the DNA is TGTGCCAGCTCCCCGCAGCGGGACAATGAGCAGTTCTTC. Translated, it gives CASSPQRDNEQFF.

In its sample, this clone was seen a few times. This chain uses TRBV19 with TRBJ1-4, with 9 nucleotides matching TRBD1. The V and J ends lost 3 bases and 7 bases, in that order; junction bases with no gene match: 9. This CDR3 has 16 amino acids. Germline loops: CDR1 LNHDA, CDR2 SQIVND (reference sequence). The CDR3 DNA sequence: TGTGCCAGTAGTATCAGCACAGGGGGCGTAGGTGAAAAACTGTTTTTT. Residues: CASSISTGGVGEKLFF.

This sequence joins TRBV6-5 and TRBJ1-2; D ambiguous. Trimming cost V 2 bases and J 3 bases, with 13 bases left between them. Germline CDR1 reads MNHEY; CDR2 reads SVGAGI. CDR3 length: 15 amino acids. CDR3 residues: CASSYRQDSYYGYTF. DNA of the CDR3: TGTGCCAGCAGTTACCGACAAGATTCCTACTATGGCTACACCTTC.

The chain combines TRBV7-8 with TRBJ1-5, with 8 nucleotides matching TRBD1. The CDR3 is 15 amino acids. Germline CDR1 and CDR2: SGHVS and FQNEAQ. V shed 2 bases, J shed 5 bases, and the junction held 5 bases outside the gene matches. The DNA of the CDR3 is TGTGCCAGCAGCTTATGGACAGGGAGGGATCAGCCCCAGCATTTT. Translation gives CASSLWTGRDQPQHF.

The V gene is TRBV28, the J gene TRBJ1-2, with TRBD1 identical over 9 bases. Trimming removed 5 bases from V and 4 bases from J; junction bases left unmatched: 2. The CDR3 is 13 amino acids. Germline V gene lookup returns CDR1 MDHEN and CDR2 SYDVKM. For the CDR3, the DNA is TGTGCCAGCAGTGGGGGACAGGGCTATGGCTACACCTTC. This gives the protein CASSGGQGYGYTF.

This clone has a single count. The chain joins TRBV5-4 to TRBJ2-2; 11 bases match TRBD2. Trimming cost V 4 bases and J 0 bases; bases outside gene matches: 2. Germline-derived CDR1 and CDR2 are SGHNT and YYREEE (reference sequence). The CDR3 spans 16 residues. The CDR3 loop is CASSPTSGANTGELFF. In DNA form, the CDR3 reads TGTGCCAGCAGCCCGACTAGCGGGGCGAACACCGGGGAGCTGTTTTTT.

The V and J genes are TRBV6-5 and TRBJ1-1, with D uncertain. Trimming stripped 2 bases from V and 1 base from J, with 5 bases between. This CDR3 contains 13 residues. Germline V gene data show CDR1 as MNHEY and CDR2 as SVGAGI. This chain's CDR3 is CASSYQANTEAFF. CDR3 sequence (DNA): TGTGCCAGCAGTTACCAGGCGAACACTGAAGCTTTCTTT.

The chain uses TRBV7-8 and TRBJ2-3; D remains ambiguous. Germline V gene data show CDR1 as SGHVS and CDR2 as FQNEAQ. Trimming took off 1 base at V and 6 bases at J, with 14 bases between the two ends. The CDR3 is 15 residues long. The CDR3 sequence: CASSLVGTITDTQYF. The CDR3 coding sequence is TGTGCCAGCAGCTTAGTCGGTACCATAACGGATACGCAGTATTTT.

The chain couples TRBV4-1 to TRBJ1-4; TRBD1 aligns across 11 bases. Germline V lookup: CDR1 MGHRA, CDR2 YSYEKL. Losses at the gene ends were 2 bases for V and 0 bases for J; bases not matched to a gene: 5. This CDR3 has 18 amino acids. The CDR3, as DNA: TGCGCCAGCAGCCAATCTCCGGGACAGGGGGCAACTAATGAAAAACTGTTTTTT. It translates to CASSQSPGQGATNEKLFF.

This chain joins TRBV6-6 and TRBJ2-1; perhaps TRBD1 as D (5 bases). The ends were cut back, 6 bases at V and 9 bases at J, with 12 bases in the middle. CDR3 length: 12 residues. Per the germline V gene, CDR1 is MNHNY and CDR2 is SVGAGI (reference sequence). CDR3 sequence reads: CASRSGPGEQFF. CDR3 nucleotides: TGTGCCAGCAGATCAGGGCCAGGTGAGCAGTTCTTC.

This chain links TRBV19 with TRBJ1-2, with 10 bases lining up with TRBD1. The V gene's germline CDR1 is LNHDA and CDR2 SQIVND (reference sequence). The CDR3 has 20 amino acids. J was trimmed by 7 bases and V by 5 bases; bases with no gene match: 25. As DNA, the CDR3 is TGTGCCAGTAGTCTTTTTCCGGGACAGGGGAAACACTTGTTCGGCGGTGGCTACACCTTC. It encodes CASSLFPGQGKHLFGGGYTF.

The genes are TRBV19 and TRBJ1-2; 9 bases are shared with TRBD1. With V trimmed by 9 bases and J by 4 bases, 6 bases remained unmatched. In germline, CDR1 is LNHDA, CDR2 SQIVND (reference sequence). The CDR3 length is 13 residues. CDR3 protein: CARGTGGAYGYTF. The CDR3 DNA sequence: TGTGCCAGGGGAACAGGGGGCGCCTATGGCTACACCTTC.

This clone has only one observation. The V call is TRBV5-1, the J call TRBJ2-6; possible D gene TRBD1, 6 bases. V was trimmed by 3 bases and J by 0 bases, leaving 13 bases between them. Germline CDR1 SGHRS, CDR2 YFSETQ. The length of the CDR3 is 17 residues. The CDR3 nucleotides read TGCGCCAGCAGCTCTGGACAGCCGAGCTCTGGGGCCAACGTCCTGACTTTC. Residues: CASSSGQPSSGANVLTF.

The CDR3 nucleotides are TGTGCCAGCAGCAGTAGGGACTATTCCTACAATGAGCAGTTCTTC. This translates into CASSSRDYSYNEQFF. The chain employs TRBV7-9 and TRBJ2-1, with TRBD2 matching over 7 bases. After removal of 5 bases from V and 1 base from J, the junction contained 5 bases not matched to a gene. The CDR3 is made up of 15 amino acids. Germline CDR1 is SEHNR and CDR2 is FQNEAQ (reference sequence).

The genes are TRBV5-1 and TRBJ1-1; possible D gene TRBD1, 6 bases. CDR3 length: 15 amino acids. Germline CDR1 and CDR2: SGHRS and YFSETQ. V was shortened by 1 base and J by 1 base, with 11 bases between the two germline ends. This CDR3 reads CASSLMNRENTEAFF. CDR3 nucleotide sequence: TGCGCCAGCAGCTTGATGAACAGGGAGAACACTGAAGCTTTCTTT.

The chain has TRBV9 and TRBJ1-1; D is perhaps TRBD1 (5 bases). In germline, CDR1 is SGDLS, CDR2 YYNGEE. The CDR3 consists of 13 residues. V lost 0 bases and J 13 bases, leaving 16 bases between the germline ends. CDR3 sequence (DNA): TGTGCCAGCAGCGTAGACACGGCAGGGAAGGGTTTCTTT. Amino acid sequence: CASSVDTAGKGFF. Together with reference TRBV9 and TRBJ1-1, the CDR3 gives the full variable domain: DSGVTQTPKHLITATGQRVTLRCSPRSGDLSVYWYQQSLDQGLQFLIQYYNGEERAKGNILERFSAQQFPDLHSELNLSSLELGDSALYFCASSVDTAGKGFFGQGTRLTVV.

The J gene is TRBJ2-5, the V gene TRBV30; 8 bases fit TRBD1. The trim removed 1 base at V and 7 bases at J, leaving 5 bases unmatched. Germline V lookup: CDR1 GTSNPN, CDR2 SVGIG (reference sequence). This CDR3 is built from 13 residues. The CDR3 is CAWSDGQGGTQYF. The DNA of the CDR3 is TGTGCCTGGAGTGACGGACAGGGCGGGACCCAGTACTTC.

This chain links TRBV5-1 with TRBJ1-1, with TRBD1 as a possible D gene (6 bases). The CDR3 is made up of 14 amino acids. Germline assignment: CDR1 SGHRS and CDR2 YFSETQ. Trimming stripped 0 bases from V and 1 base from J, with 7 bases between. The CDR3: CASSLGTENTEAFF. In DNA form, the CDR3 reads TGCGCCAGCAGCTTGGGGACAGAGAACACTGAAGCTTTCTTT.

V is TRBV6-1 and J is TRBJ1-4; 11 nucleotides match TRBD1. V trimming: 0 bases; J trimming: 3 bases; junction bases outside the gene matches: 15. Germline CDR1 reads MNHNS; CDR2 reads SASEGT. The CDR3 runs 21 residues. For the CDR3, the DNA is TGTGCCAGCAGTGAAGCCGCCCGGGACAGGGGGGGATTATTGCCTAATGAAAAACTGTTTTTT. Its translation is CASSEAARDRGGLLPNEKLFF.

The chain uses TRBV19 and TRBJ2-2; tentatively, D is TRBD1 (6 bases). From germline, CDR1 is LNHDA and CDR2 SQIVND (reference sequence). Trimming took off 5 bases at V and 4 bases at J, with 14 bases between the two ends. The CDR3 length is 15 residues. DNA of the CDR3: TGTGCCAGTAGTGCCACAGGGATGGTCACCGGGGAGCTGTTTTTT. It codes for CASSATGMVTGELFF.

This rearrangement joins TRBV7-8 to TRBJ2-5; 13 bases are shared with TRBD2. This CDR3 is 14 amino acids long. Germline lookup yields CDR1 SGHVS and CDR2 FQNEAQ. After removal of 3 bases from V and 5 bases from J, the junction contained 0 bases not matched to a gene. DNA of the CDR3: TGTGCCAGCAGCTTGGGACTAGCGGGGGAGACCCAGTACTTC. Its translation is CASSLGLAGETQYF.